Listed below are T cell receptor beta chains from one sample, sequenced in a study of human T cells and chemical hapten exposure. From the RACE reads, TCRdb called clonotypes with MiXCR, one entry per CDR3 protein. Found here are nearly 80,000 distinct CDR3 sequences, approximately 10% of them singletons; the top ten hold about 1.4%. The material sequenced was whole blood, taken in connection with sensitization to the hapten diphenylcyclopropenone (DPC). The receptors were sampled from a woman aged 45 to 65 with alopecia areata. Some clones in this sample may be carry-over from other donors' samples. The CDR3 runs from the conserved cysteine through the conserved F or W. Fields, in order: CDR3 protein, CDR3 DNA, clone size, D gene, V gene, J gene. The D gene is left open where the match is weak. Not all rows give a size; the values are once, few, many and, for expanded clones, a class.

cdr3_aa: CSAGLAAVAGIGDEQFF; cdr3_nt: TGCAGTGCTGGTCTGGCGGCGGTAGCGGGAATCGGTGATGAGCAGTTCTTC; clone_size: few; d_call: TRBD2; v_call: TRBV20-1; j_call: TRBJ2-1
cdr3_aa: CATRRDGGKTEAFF; cdr3_nt: TGTGCCACCCGGAGGGACGGGGGGAAGACTGAAGCTTTCTTT; clone_size: few; d_call: .; v_call: TRBV7-9; j_call: TRBJ1-1
cdr3_aa: CASSPPGPIRIQYF; cdr3_nt: TGTGCCAGCTCACCTCCGGGACCTATCCGGATTCAGTACTTC; clone_size: many; d_call: .; v_call: TRBV18; j_call: TRBJ2-4
cdr3_aa: CASSLTPQGATGELFF; cdr3_nt: TGTGCCAGCAGCTTAACGCCCCAGGGGGCGACCGGGGAGCTGTTTTTT; clone_size: many; d_call: TRBD1; v_call: TRBV7-3; j_call: TRBJ2-2
cdr3_aa: CASSQDLFSRGTEAFF; cdr3_nt: TGCGCCAGCAGCCAAGATCTGTTCTCGAGGGGCACTGAAGCTTTCTTT; clone_size: few; d_call: .; v_call: TRBV4-1; j_call: TRBJ1-1
cdr3_aa: CASSLLASNTGELFF; cdr3_nt: TGTGCCAGCAGCTTACTAGCGTCGAACACCGGGGAGCTGTTTTTT; clone_size: many; d_call: .; v_call: TRBV11-2; j_call: TRBJ2-2
cdr3_aa: CASTRTSGTNTQYF; cdr3_nt: TGTGCCAGTACCAGGACTAGCGGTACGAACACGCAGTATTTT; clone_size: .; d_call: TRBD2; v_call: TRBV12-3/TRBV12-4; j_call: TRBJ2-3
cdr3_aa: CASSPRTAFNSPLHF; cdr3_nt: TGTGCCAGCAGCCCCCGGACAGCTTTTAATTCACCCCTCCACTTT; clone_size: few; d_call: .; v_call: TRBV11-2; j_call: TRBJ1-6
cdr3_aa: CSVGTVYEQYF; cdr3_nt: TGCAGCGTCGGGACAGTCTACGAGCAGTACTTC; clone_size: many; d_call: TRBD1; v_call: TRBV29-1; j_call: TRBJ2-7
cdr3_aa: CSAETGAGGRETQYF; cdr3_nt: TGCAGTGCTGAAACAGGAGCGGGAGGGCGGGAGACCCAGTACTTC; clone_size: .; d_call: TRBD2; v_call: TRBV20-1; j_call: TRBJ2-5
cdr3_aa: CASSLGHIANTGELFF; cdr3_nt: TGCGCCAGCAGCTTGGGCCATATCGCGAACACCGGGGAGCTGTTTTTT; clone_size: .; d_call: .; v_call: TRBV5-1; j_call: TRBJ2-2
cdr3_aa: CASSLVGGATDTQYF; cdr3_nt: TGTGCCAGCAGCTTAGTGGGGGGGGCCACAGATACGCAGTATTTT; clone_size: many; d_call: .; v_call: TRBV7-2; j_call: TRBJ2-3
cdr3_aa: CAWSVGQAYAEAFF; cdr3_nt: TGTGCCTGGAGTGTAGGACAGGCCTACGCTGAAGCTTTCTTT; clone_size: .; d_call: TRBD1; v_call: TRBV30; j_call: TRBJ1-1
cdr3_aa: CASSQDSGDPRETQYF; cdr3_nt: TGCGCCAGCAGCCAAGATAGCGGGGACCCCAGAGAGACCCAGTACTTC; clone_size: .; d_call: TRBD2; v_call: TRBV4-3; j_call: TRBJ2-5
cdr3_aa: CASSVLGPADEQYF; cdr3_nt: TGTGCCAGCAGCGTTCTAGGGCCAGCGGACGAGCAGTACTTC; clone_size: many; d_call: .; v_call: TRBV27; j_call: TRBJ2-7
cdr3_aa: CASSHGTIGADTQYF; cdr3_nt: TGCGCCAGCAGCCACGGGACCATCGGGGCAGATACGCAGTATTTT; clone_size: few; d_call: .; v_call: TRBV4-3; j_call: TRBJ2-3
cdr3_aa: CASSSGQINSPLHF; cdr3_nt: TGTGCCAGCAGCTCCGGACAGATTAATTCACCCCTCCACTTT; clone_size: few; d_call: .; v_call: TRBV7-3; j_call: TRBJ1-6
cdr3_aa: CASSFVQGGNTIYF; cdr3_nt: TGTGCCAGCAGTTTCGTACAGGGGGGAAACACCATATATTTT; clone_size: .; d_call: TRBD1; v_call: TRBV28; j_call: TRBJ1-3
cdr3_aa: CASSFGRAETQYF; cdr3_nt: TGTGCCAGCAGCTTCGGGAGGGCGGAGACCCAGTACTTC; clone_size: few; d_call: TRBD2; v_call: TRBV11-3; j_call: TRBJ2-5
cdr3_aa: CASMGVRYEQYF; cdr3_nt: TGTGCCAGCATGGGGGTACGCTACGAGCAGTACTTC; clone_size: .; d_call: .; v_call: TRBV12-3/TRBV12-4; j_call: TRBJ2-7
cdr3_aa: CASSPGTGSYEQYF; cdr3_nt: TGTGCCAGCAGCCCCGGGACAGGGTCCTACGAGCAGTACTTC; clone_size: .; d_call: TRBD1; v_call: TRBV6-2/TRBV6-3; j_call: TRBJ2-7
cdr3_aa: CASSPGGRQTEAFF; cdr3_nt: TGTGCCAGCAGTCCGGGGGGGCGCCAAACTGAAGCTTTCTTT; clone_size: many; d_call: .; v_call: TRBV28; j_call: TRBJ1-1
cdr3_aa: CASSSSGNTGELFF; cdr3_nt: TGTGCCAGCAGCTCTTCCGGTAACACCGGGGAGCTGTTTTTT; clone_size: few; d_call: .; v_call: TRBV7-9; j_call: TRBJ2-2
cdr3_aa: CASSPLQETQYF; cdr3_nt: TGTGCCAGCTCACCACTCCAAGAGACCCAGTACTTC; clone_size: many; d_call: .; v_call: TRBV18; j_call: TRBJ2-5
cdr3_aa: CASRMTSGRPQRTDTQYF; cdr3_nt: TGTGCCAGCAGAATGACTAGCGGGCGGCCCCAGAGGACAGATACGCAGTATTTT; clone_size: .; d_call: TRBD2; v_call: TRBV6-1; j_call: TRBJ2-3
cdr3_aa: CASSPGTTIPTDTQYF; cdr3_nt: TGTGCCAGCAGCCCCGGGACGACTATCCCCACAGATACGCAGTATTTT; clone_size: .; d_call: .; v_call: TRBV3-1; j_call: TRBJ2-3
cdr3_aa: CASSRTSGRTQETQYF; cdr3_nt: TGTGCCAGCAGCCGGACTAGCGGGAGGACCCAAGAGACCCAGTACTTC; clone_size: many; d_call: TRBD2; v_call: TRBV7-9; j_call: TRBJ2-5
cdr3_aa: CSAVRQDYGYTF; cdr3_nt: TGCAGTGCCGTCCGACAGGACTATGGCTACACCTTC; clone_size: .; d_call: .; v_call: TRBV20-1; j_call: TRBJ1-2
cdr3_aa: CASSPRTEAVAQHF; cdr3_nt: TGTGCCAGCAGCCCAAGGACCGAGGCAGTAGCCCAGCATTTT; clone_size: few; d_call: .; v_call: TRBV7-2; j_call: TRBJ1-5
cdr3_aa: CASSEDSGPQETQYF; cdr3_nt: TGTGCCAGCAGTGAAGATTCGGGACCGCAAGAGACCCAGTACTTC; clone_size: .; d_call: .; v_call: TRBV6-1; j_call: TRBJ2-5
cdr3_aa: CASSARSPGELFF; cdr3_nt: TGTGCCAGCAGCGCGCGAAGCCCCGGGGAGCTGTTTTTT; clone_size: few; d_call: .; v_call: TRBV11-2; j_call: TRBJ2-2
cdr3_aa: CASSLVAGSRGEQFF; cdr3_nt: TGCGCCAGCAGCTTGGTAGCGGGATCCCGGGGTGAGCAGTTCTTC; clone_size: few; d_call: TRBD2; v_call: TRBV5-1; j_call: TRBJ2-1
cdr3_aa: CASGLGWTGIGYGYTF; cdr3_nt: TGTGCTAGTGGTTTGGGTTGGACCGGTATAGGGTATGGCTACACCTTC; clone_size: .; d_call: .; v_call: TRBV12-5; j_call: TRBJ1-2
cdr3_aa: CSATTPVSDTDTQYF; cdr3_nt: TGCAGTGCTACCACACCAGTTTCCGACACAGATACGCAGTATTTT; clone_size: .; d_call: .; v_call: TRBV20-1; j_call: TRBJ2-3
cdr3_aa: CASRVDSLNTEAFF; cdr3_nt: TGCGCCAGCAGGGTTGACAGCTTGAACACTGAAGCTTTCTTT; clone_size: .; d_call: .; v_call: TRBV5-1; j_call: TRBJ1-1
cdr3_aa: CASRPALWNTEAFF; cdr3_nt: TGTGCCAGCAGGCCCGCCCTGTGGAACACTGAAGCTTTCTTT; clone_size: .; d_call: .; v_call: TRBV28; j_call: TRBJ1-1
cdr3_aa: CASSLDSGLEGEQFF; cdr3_nt: TGCGCCAGCAGCTTGGATTCAGGCCTGGAGGGTGAGCAGTTCTTC; clone_size: .; d_call: .; v_call: TRBV5-1; j_call: TRBJ2-1
cdr3_aa: CASSQATRLPTYNEQFF; cdr3_nt: TGTGCCAGCAGCCAAGCTACTAGACTTCCCACCTACAATGAGCAGTTCTTC; clone_size: .; d_call: .; v_call: TRBV14; j_call: TRBJ2-1
cdr3_aa: CSVEVSTGGSSGANVLTF; cdr3_nt: TGCAGCGTTGAAGTCTCGACAGGGGGCTCCTCTGGGGCCAACGTCCTGACTTTC; clone_size: .; d_call: TRBD1; v_call: TRBV29-1; j_call: TRBJ2-6
cdr3_aa: CATSRPGTANTEAFF; cdr3_nt: TGTGCCACCAGCAGACCAGGGACGGCGAACACTGAAGCTTTCTTT; clone_size: .; d_call: .; v_call: TRBV15; j_call: TRBJ1-1